Shown below are 11 T cell receptor beta chains from a single sample sequenced in a study of T cell repertoires in cytomegalovirus infection. Their target antigens are unknown. TCRdb independently ran MiXCR on the reads; one entry per CDR3 protein. Of hundreds of thousands of distinct CDR3 sequences in the sample, roughly 30% were seen once. The specimen was cultured CD8+ T cells from PBMCs, collected from culture after CMV antigen stimulation. These receptors all stem from a human donor in good health (CMV status not recorded). Some clones in this sample may be carry-over from other donors' samples.

V is TRBV24-1 and J is TRBJ1-1; TRBD1 might be the D (5 bases). Germline CDR1 and CDR2: KGHDR and SFDVKD. V lost 8 bases, J lost 2 bases, and 14 bases lay in between. CDR3 length: 14 residues. CDR3 residues: CATTSPGPNTEAFF. DNA for the CDR3: TGTGCCACCACCAGTCCGGGACCAAACACTGAAGCTTTCTTT.

This clonotype occurred a few times. The chain recombines TRBV7-6 with TRBJ2-2, with TRBD1 matching over 9 bases. V shed 5 bases and J 7 bases; nucleotides not matched to a gene: 8. This CDR3 has 15 residues. Germline values: CDR1 SGHVS, CDR2 FNYEAQ. Written as DNA, the CDR3 is TGTGCCAGCAGCCACACCGGGACAGGGAACGGGGAGCTGTTTTTT. It translates to CASSHTGTGNGELFF.

This clonotype was recorded many times. V is TRBV7-2 and J is TRBJ2-7; 12 bases are a match to TRBD2. With 5 bases clipped from V and 7 bases from J, the junction kept 6 bases outside the gene matches. This CDR3 comprises 14 residues. Germline V gene data show CDR1 as SGHTA and CDR2 as FQGNSA. The CDR3 bases are TGTGCCAGCAGCGAGACTAGCGGGGGTCGGGAGCAGTACGTC. Translating gives CASSETSGGREQYV.

This clonotype turned up a few times. The J gene is TRBJ2-7, the V gene TRBV7-9; D call uncertain. There are 13 residues in the CDR3. Germline loops: CDR1 SEHNR, CDR2 FQNEAQ (reference sequence). Trimming took off 2 bases at V and 3 bases at J, with 8 bases between the two ends. The DNA for the CDR3 is TGTGCCAGCAGCTTAACATCAGACTACGAGCAGTACTTC. Its protein product is CASSLTSDYEQYF.

The chain recombines TRBV4-2 with TRBJ2-7, with 10 positions matching TRBD2. CDR1 is LGHNA and CDR2 is YNFKEQ in the germline V gene. Trimming cost V 4 bases and J 5 bases; bases outside gene matches: 11. This CDR3 spans 16 amino acids. The CDR3 is CASSPRGSGGAHEQYF. CDR3 in DNA: TGTGCCAGCAGCCCACGGGGGAGCGGGGGGGCACACGAGCAGTACTTC.

V usage is TRBV6-1 and J usage is TRBJ2-1, with a tentative D call TRBD1 (6 bases). CDR1 is MNHNS and CDR2 is SASEGT in the germline V gene. The CDR3 runs 12 residues. V lost 11 bases, J lost 6 bases, and 14 bases lay in between. CDR3 in DNA: TGTGCCGTACACAGGGTCCTCAATGAGCAGTTCTTC. The encoded protein is CAVHRVLNEQFF.

This clonotype was seen once. Relative to the germline gene, one junction end is altered; a read error may explain this. The CDR3 is CASKNQEMRNTVYF. CDR3 DNA: TGTGCCAGCAAAAACCAGGAAATGAGAAACACCGTATATTTT. This chain links TRBV6-2 or TRBV6-3 with TRBJ1-3, with D uncertain. CDR3 length equals 14 residues. CDR1 and CDR2 (germline): MNHEY, SVGEGT.

V is TRBV7-8 and J is TRBJ2-1, with 9 positions matching TRBD1. This CDR3 has 15 residues. Germline V gene sequence: CDR1 SGHVS, CDR2 FQNEAQ. With V trimmed by 5 bases and J by 2 bases, 4 bases remained unmatched. The CDR3 region is CASSIRQGAYNEQFF. Written as DNA, the CDR3 is TGTGCCAGCAGCATTCGACAGGGGGCCTACAATGAGCAGTTCTTC.

Many counts were recorded for this clonotype. V usage is TRBV7-2 and J usage is TRBJ2-5; 8 nucleotides align to TRBD2. Germline-derived CDR1 and CDR2 are SGHTA and FQGNSA. V dropped 5 bases and J dropped 4; count of bases not matched to a gene: 12. The CDR3 runs 16 residues. CDR3 nucleotides: TGTGCCAGCAGCCTCGAACCCGGACTAGCCCTAGAGACCCAGTACTTC. Protein product: CASSLEPGLALETQYF.

In this sample, this clonotype turned up many times. The chain combines TRBV7-8 with TRBJ2-1, with 8 bases identical to TRBD2. Germline V CDR1 and CDR2: SGHVS, FQNEAQ. Losses at the gene ends were 2 bases for V and 6 bases for J; bases not matched to a gene: 15. The CDR3 length is 18 residues. The CDR3 bases are TGTGCCAGCAGCTTAACTTTGACGGGGGGGCCCCAAGCCAATGAGCAGTTCTTC. This gives the protein CASSLTLTGGPQANEQFF.

This clonotype was observed a handful of times. The chain carries TRBV15 and TRBJ2-7; D could derive from TRBD1 or TRBD2 (6 bases each). Deletions cut 9 bases from V and 5 bases from J, with 11 bases between. Germline V gene data show CDR1 as LNHNV and CDR2 as YYDKDF (reference sequence). This CDR3 is 11 amino acids long. DNA of the CDR3: TGTGCCACGTCGGGGGCCCACGAGCAGTACGTC. Protein: CATSGAHEQYV.